This T cell receptor beta chain comes out of a study of beta chain features in type 1 diabetes. Study observations and caveats: In the patient group, naive, central memory and Treg TCRB repertoires seemed more alike than in the healthy donor group.

The germline V and J ends were trimmed by 0 bases and 5 bases, with 5 bases remaining between them. The CDR3 has 13 residues. Germline-derived CDR1 and CDR2 are SGHNT and YENEEA. Comments on this clone: Its cognate antigen is unknown.

Expressed TCRB transcripts were sequenced because the isolated RNA had all been reverse transcribed beforehand. Here immunoSEQ multiplex PCR was the method, and the copy in TCRdb shows in-frame clones only, minus some. The data contain almost 350,000 clones, roughly 8% of them singletons. This chain links TRBV11-3 with TRBJ2-4, with D hard to call. The receptor comes from a woman in her late teens or twenties in good health. What was sequenced was central memory CD4+ T cells from blood. The CDR3 protein is CASSLEPQNIQYF. CDR3 nucleotides: TGTGCCAGCAGCTTAGAGCCACAAAACATTCAGTACTTC.